Listed below are T cell receptor beta chains from one sample, sequenced in a study of blood T cell repertoires in COVID-19. Profiled with immunoSEQ multiplex PCR; TCRdb holds only in-frame clones, not every one. The table has about 130,000 clones, 70% to 90% seen once; the top ten hold about 18%. Sequences were obtained from peripheral blood. These receptors were collected from a woman between 45 and 60 years old who had recovered from COVID-19. Both conserved end residues are part of each CDR3. The order of the fields is CDR3 DNA, CDR3 protein, clone size, J gene, V gene, D gene. D genes are given only for firm matches. Only part of the rows carry a size: once, few, many, or a class if the clone is expanded.

DNA: TGCGCCAGCAGCTCGGAACCGGGGATATACTACGAGCAGTACTTC
CDR3: CASSSEPGIYYEQYF
size: .
J: TRBJ2-7
V: TRBV5-1
D: .

DNA: TGTGCCAGCAGTTTATGGGCTAGCGGGGCGGAGGAGACCCAGTACTTC
CDR3: CASSLWASGAEETQYF
size: .
J: TRBJ2-5
V: TRBV28
D: TRBD2

DNA: TGTGCCAGCAGCGCCTCAGGGTCAGAGACCCAGTACTTC
CDR3: CASSASGSETQYF
size: .
J: TRBJ2-5
V: TRBV7-2
D: .

DNA: TGTGCCAGTAACCTAGACAGGGATCAGCCCCAGCATTTT
CDR3: CASNLDRDQPQHF
size: .
J: TRBJ1-5
V: TRBV19
D: TRBD1

DNA: TGTGCCAGCAGTCGGGACACAAACATTCAGTACTTC
CDR3: CASSRDTNIQYF
size: .
J: TRBJ2-4
V: TRBV12-3/TRBV12-4
D: .

DNA: TGTGCCAGCAGCCAGGGCACCACGAATTCACCCCTCCACTTT
CDR3: CASSQGTTNSPLHF
size: .
J: TRBJ1-6
V: TRBV3-1/TRBV3-2
D: .

DNA: TGCGCCAGCAGCTTGAGCCTAGGGAACACCGGGGAGCTGTTTTTT
CDR3: CASSLSLGNTGELFF
size: .
J: TRBJ2-2
V: TRBV5-1
D: .

DNA: TGTGCTAGTGGTTCGACAGGGTTAGGTGGCTACACCTTC
CDR3: CASGSTGLGGYTF
size: .
J: TRBJ1-2
V: TRBV12-5
D: TRBD1

DNA: TGTGCCAGTAGTATCGGACTAGCGGGGGAAGAGACCCAGTACTTC
CDR3: CASSIGLAGEETQYF
size: .
J: TRBJ2-5
V: TRBV19
D: TRBD2

DNA: TGTGCCAGCAGAACCGGGACTAGCTATGGAGAGCAGTTCTTC
CDR3: CASRTGTSYGEQFF
size: .
J: TRBJ2-1
V: TRBV27
D: TRBD2

DNA: TGCGCCAGCAGTTTCCAGGGGAGTAAAAGGGAGAACACTGAAGCTTTCTTT
CDR3: CASSFQGSKRENTEAFF
size: .
J: TRBJ1-1
V: TRBV23-1
D: .

DNA: TGTGCCAGCAGGGTGCTCGGGGGAGCCTTTCGCTACACCTTC
CDR3: CASRVLGGAFRYTF
size: .
J: TRBJ1-2
V: TRBV5-4
D: .

DNA: TGTGCCAGTAGTATAAGGGGACAGGGCAACGAGCAGTACTTC
CDR3: CASSIRGQGNEQYF
size: .
J: TRBJ2-7
V: TRBV19
D: TRBD1

DNA: TGTGCCAGCAGTAAGGTGGGACAAAACACCGGGGAGCTGTTTTTT
CDR3: CASSKVGQNTGELFF
size: .
J: TRBJ2-2
V: TRBV6-2/TRBV6-3
D: .

DNA: TGTGCCACCAGTGATTTTAGGGCCAGGGTAGAGACCCAGTACTTC
CDR3: CATSDFRARVETQYF
size: .
J: TRBJ2-5
V: TRBV24-1
D: .

DNA: TGTGCCAGTAGTATAGTTCGGGGAACTGAAGCTTTCTTT
CDR3: CASSIVRGTEAFF
size: .
J: TRBJ1-1
V: TRBV19
D: .

DNA: TGTGCCACCAGCACGAATACAGGGAAGAACACTGAAGCTTTCTTT
CDR3: CATSTNTGKNTEAFF
size: .
J: TRBJ1-1
V: TRBV15
D: .

DNA: TGTGCCAGCAGGTCCGAGGAGGGGGGGAGAACAGATACGCAGTATTTT
CDR3: CASRSEEGGRTDTQYF
size: few
J: TRBJ2-3
V: TRBV3-1/TRBV3-2
D: .

DNA: TGTGCCAGCAGCCAGATCAGGGGGGCTGGGGCCAACGTCCTGACTTTC
CDR3: CASSQIRGAGANVLTF
size: .
J: TRBJ2-6
V: TRBV11-2
D: .

DNA: TGCGCCAGCAGCTTGAGGGCAGGGATAGGAAACACCGGGGAGCTGTTTTTT
CDR3: CASSLRAGIGNTGELFF
size: .
J: TRBJ2-2
V: TRBV5-1
D: .

DNA: TGCGCCAGCAGTGTCGGGCTGATAGGACAGGGATACGAGCAGTACTTC
CDR3: CASSVGLIGQGYEQYF
size: .
J: TRBJ2-7
V: TRBV10-1
D: TRBD1

DNA: TGTGCCAGTAGTATAGCTAGCCAAACCTACAATGAGCAGTTCTTC
CDR3: CASSIASQTYNEQFF
size: .
J: TRBJ2-1
V: TRBV19
D: .

DNA: TGCGCCAGCAGCGGGGACAGGGGAAACACCATATATTTT
CDR3: CASSGDRGNTIYF
size: .
J: TRBJ1-3
V: TRBV5-1
D: TRBD1

DNA: TGCGCCAGCAGCTCCCAGGGGCCGACGAACACTGAAGCTTTCTTT
CDR3: CASSSQGPTNTEAFF
size: .
J: TRBJ1-1
V: TRBV5-1
D: .

DNA: TGCGCCAGCAGCTTGGAGTCTGGGCCCGAAAAACTGTTTTTT
CDR3: CASSLESGPEKLFF
size: .
J: TRBJ1-4
V: TRBV5-1
D: .

DNA: TGTGCCAGCTCAACCATCCCGACTAGCGGGGGCCAAGAGACCCAGTACTTC
CDR3: CASSTIPTSGGQETQYF
size: .
J: TRBJ2-5
V: TRBV18
D: TRBD2

DNA: TGTGCCAGCAGCGTAGGCTATCAAGAGACCCAGTACTTC
CDR3: CASSVGYQETQYF
size: .
J: TRBJ2-5
V: TRBV9
D: .

DNA: TGTGCCAGCAGCTTCGGGGAGAACACTGAAGCTTTCTTT
CDR3: CASSFGENTEAFF
size: .
J: TRBJ1-1
V: TRBV5-6
D: .

DNA: TGTGCCAGCAGCTTCTCGTCAAATACAGGGTTCAACGAGCAGTACTTC
CDR3: CASSFSSNTGFNEQYF
size: .
J: TRBJ2-7
V: TRBV13
D: .

DNA: TGTGCCAGCAGTGAACAGCGGGGGGGCTTAACCGGGGAGCTGTTTTTT
CDR3: CASSEQRGGLTGELFF
size: .
J: TRBJ2-2
V: TRBV2
D: TRBD2

DNA: TGTGCCAGCAGGGATCAGACTAACACTGAAGCTTTCTTT
CDR3: CASRDQTNTEAFF
size: .
J: TRBJ1-1
V: TRBV12-3/TRBV12-4
D: .

DNA: TGTGCCAGCAGTCGCGCCGCGTACACGGGGCGGGGGGTCTATGGCTACACCTTC
CDR3: CASSRAAYTGRGVYGYTF
size: many
J: TRBJ1-2
V: TRBV27
D: .

DNA: TGTGCCAGCAGTTCTTCCGCGGGGGGTCGTAATGAAAAACTGTTTTTT
CDR3: CASSSSAGGRNEKLFF
size: .
J: TRBJ1-4
V: TRBV28
D: .

DNA: TGTGCCAGCTCACCACCGGCTAGCGGGGAAGAGACCCAGTACTTC
CDR3: CASSPPASGEETQYF
size: .
J: TRBJ2-5
V: TRBV18
D: TRBD2

DNA: TGTGCCAGCAGCCCGCGGACTAGCCTCACCGGGGAGCTGTTTTTT
CDR3: CASSPRTSLTGELFF
size: .
J: TRBJ2-2
V: TRBV5-5
D: TRBD2

DNA: TGTGCCTGGAGATATTGGGGGGGCGGCATAATTTCAGATACGCAGTATTTT
CDR3: CAWRYWGGGIISDTQYF
size: .
J: TRBJ2-3
V: TRBV30
D: .

DNA: TGTGCCATCAGTGAGTCCGGGGTAAATTCACCCCTCCACTTT
CDR3: CAISESGVNSPLHF
size: .
J: TRBJ1-6
V: TRBV10-3
D: .

DNA: TGTGCCAGTAGTAGGCGGACAGAATCCACAGATACGCAGTATTTT
CDR3: CASSRRTESTDTQYF
size: .
J: TRBJ2-3
V: TRBV19
D: .

DNA: TGTGCCAGCAGCTTGGTTGCACAGGGCAGCTACACCTTC
CDR3: CASSLVAQGSYTF
size: .
J: TRBJ1-2
V: TRBV5-6
D: .

DNA: TGTGCCAGCTCCCCGGCAGGGACCTACGAGCAGTACTTC
CDR3: CASSPAGTYEQYF
size: .
J: TRBJ2-7
V: TRBV18
D: .

DNA: TGTGCCAGCAGTCTTACAGGGGGAGGCAATCAGCCCCAGCATTTT
CDR3: CASSLTGGGNQPQHF
size: few
J: TRBJ1-5
V: TRBV6-5
D: TRBD1

DNA: TGTGCCAGCAGCTGCGCCGGGACAGGGTGCGAGCAGTACTTC
CDR3: CASSCAGTGCEQYF
size: .
J: TRBJ2-7
V: TRBV7-9
D: TRBD1

DNA: TGCAGCGTCAAACTAGTTCCCAACACCGGGGAGCTGTTTTTT
CDR3: CSVKLVPNTGELFF
size: .
J: TRBJ2-2
V: TRBV29-1
D: .

DNA: TGTGCCAGCAGTTGGGAGACAGGAGGAGATGAAAAACTGTTTTTT
CDR3: CASSWETGGDEKLFF
size: many
J: TRBJ1-4
V: TRBV28
D: .

DNA: TGTGCCAGCAGTGCTCAGGGGGCCGGTGAAAAACTGTTTTTT
CDR3: CASSAQGAGEKLFF
size: .
J: TRBJ1-4
V: TRBV2
D: TRBD1

DNA: TGTGCCAGCCAGGAGGAGCACGGAAGCAATCAGCCCCAGCATTTT
CDR3: CASQEEHGSNQPQHF
size: .
J: TRBJ1-5
V: TRBV2
D: .

DNA: TGCAGCGTCGAGGGGGTGGTAGGTTCCTACGAGCAGTACTTC
CDR3: CSVEGVVGSYEQYF
size: .
J: TRBJ2-7
V: TRBV29-1
D: .

DNA: TGTGCCTCAAGTCGGACAGCCGCTAATGAAAAACTGTTTTTT
CDR3: CASSRTAANEKLFF
size: .
J: TRBJ1-4
V: TRBV9
D: .

DNA: TGTGCCAGCAGCTCCCTACGACTAGCGGCAACCGATCTTACCTACGAGCAGTACTTC
CDR3: CASSSLRLAATDLTYEQYF
size: .
J: TRBJ2-7
V: TRBV11-3
D: TRBD2

DNA: TGCGCCAGCAGTGAGTCACTAGCGGGGTCCTACAATGAGCAGTTCTTC
CDR3: CASSESLAGSYNEQFF
size: .
J: TRBJ2-1
V: TRBV10-1
D: TRBD2